One T cell receptor (beta chain) is described in this entry. The target antigen is unknown. The Oncomine TCR Beta short-read assay was what sequenced the DNA obtained from cultured CD4+ T cells. Each CDR3 protein is one row after TCRdb ran MiXCR on the PCR reads. The sample has about 13,000 distinct CDR3 sequences, roughly 26% seen once. The sample's treatment: roughly ten-day PBMC culture with coronavirus spike peptide pools or control peptides (ViraFEST assay). Culture conditions combined a few million PBMCs per well with 10 IU/ml IL-2 and 9 to 10 ug/ml peptide pools. The data originate from a study of vaccination and CD4 T cells after COVID-19. Study-wide results and limits: Convalescent patients were relatively few, and early post-infection timepoints were missing.

Source: CD4+ T cells from blood, cultured in vitro, taken before SARS-CoV-2 vaccination. The clonotype originates from a human donor who received a COVID-19 vaccine.

Written as DNA, the CDR3 is TGCAGCGTTGAAGGTGACAGGGAAGTGGGCTATGGCTACACCTTC. Translated: CSVEGDREVGYGYTF. The chain carries TRBV29-1 and TRBJ1-2; 7 bases are shared with TRBD1. This CDR3 is built from 15 residues. The V gene end was trimmed by 1 base and the J gene end by 4 bases; junction bases not matched to a gene: 9. Germline V gives CDR1 SQVTM, CDR2 ANQGSEA.